This T cell receptor beta chain was identified during a study of blood T cell repertoires in COVID-19. Study in general: Acute-phase and convalescent COVID-19 samples originated in the United States, Italy and Spain. In each case, the material was cDNA or gDNA derived from T cells, B-cell-depleted T cells, or PBMCs.

Deletions cut 7 bases from V and 6 bases from J, with 12 bases between. CDR1 is MNHNY and CDR2 is SVGAGI in the germline V gene (reference sequence). The CDR3 runs 12 residues. Under the authors' procedure: It was from reference gene primer amplification that nucleated cell counts were estimated. The assay was immunoSEQ multiplex PCR, and TCRdb's table has in-frame clones only and misses some. The V and J calls and clone size come from that table; D and trimming were worked out from the DNA. The sample has around 230,000 clones, approximately 91% seen once. This clone showed up just once. This receptor was taken from a man in his forties with acute or convalescent COVID-19. Input material: peripheral blood. The J gene is TRBJ1-1, the V gene TRBV6-6; maybe TRBD1 (5 bases). The CDR3: CASTLGGAEAFF. The CDR3 coding sequence is TGTGCCAGCACACTCGGGGGGGCTGAAGCTTTCTTT.